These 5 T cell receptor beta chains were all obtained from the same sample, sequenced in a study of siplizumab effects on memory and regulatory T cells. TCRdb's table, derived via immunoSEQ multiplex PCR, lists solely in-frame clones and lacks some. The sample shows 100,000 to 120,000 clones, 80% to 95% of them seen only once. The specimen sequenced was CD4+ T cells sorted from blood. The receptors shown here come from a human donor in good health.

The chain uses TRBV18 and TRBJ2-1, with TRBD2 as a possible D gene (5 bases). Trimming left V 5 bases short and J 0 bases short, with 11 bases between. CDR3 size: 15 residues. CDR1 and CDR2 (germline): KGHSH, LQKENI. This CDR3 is CASSSLGSSYNEQFF. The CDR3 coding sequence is TGTGCCAGCTCATCCCTGGGGAGCTCCTACAATGAGCAGTTCTTC.

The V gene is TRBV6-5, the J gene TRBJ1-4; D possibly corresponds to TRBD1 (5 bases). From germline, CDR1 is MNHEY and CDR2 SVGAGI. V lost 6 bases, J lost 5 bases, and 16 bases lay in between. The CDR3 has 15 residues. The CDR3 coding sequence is TGTGCCAGCAGCCTGACGTCTGGGGCAAATGAAAAACTGTTTTTT. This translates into CASSLTSGANEKLFF.

CDR3 DNA: TGTGCCAGCATTGGCAGGGGAGGATGGACTGAAGCTTTCTTT. This codes for CASIGRGGWTEAFF. The rearrangement uses TRBV28 and TRBJ1-1; D may be TRBD1 (6 bases). This CDR3 has 14 residues. Germline V lookup: CDR1 MDHEN, CDR2 SYDVKM. The V and J ends lost 7 bases and 5 bases respectively, with 17 bases between them.

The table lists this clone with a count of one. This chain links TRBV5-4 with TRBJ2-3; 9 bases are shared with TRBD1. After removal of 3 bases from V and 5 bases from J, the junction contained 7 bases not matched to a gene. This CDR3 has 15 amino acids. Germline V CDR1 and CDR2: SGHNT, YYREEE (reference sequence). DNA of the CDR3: TGTGCCAGCAGCTCTTCCGGGACAGGGAAAGATACGCAGTATTTT. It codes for CASSSSGTGKDTQYF. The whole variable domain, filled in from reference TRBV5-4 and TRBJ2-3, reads ETGVTQSPTHLIKTRGQQVTLRCSSQSGHNTVSWYQQALGQGPQFIFQYYREEENGRGNFPPRFSGLQFPNYSSELNVNALELDDSALYLCASSSSGTGKDTQYFGPGTRLTVL.

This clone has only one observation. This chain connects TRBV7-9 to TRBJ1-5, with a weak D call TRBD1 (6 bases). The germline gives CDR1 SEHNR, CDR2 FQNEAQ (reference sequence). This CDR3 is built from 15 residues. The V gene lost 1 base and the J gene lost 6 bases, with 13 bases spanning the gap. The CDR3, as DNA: TGTGCCAGCAGCTTAGGGGGGGCCAGGAGTCAGCCCCAGCATTTT. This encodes CASSLGGARSQPQHF.